The clone carrying this T cell receptor (beta chain) showed up many times. Its specificity is not known. Amplification yielded TCR beta CDR3 regions, with RNA transcripts as the source. Primed by the HTBI set, a first-round RT-PCR was run on the TCR CDR3. TCRdb fed the multiplex PCR reads into MiXCR, producing one record per CDR3 protein. The table includes 550,000 to 850,000 distinct CDR3 sequences, around 20% detected once. The CDR3 is 15 residues long. V lost 1 base to trimming and J lost 2 bases, with 10 bases between them. In germline, CDR1 is LGHDT, CDR2 YNNKEL (reference sequence). The diagnoses drew upon clinical symptoms, serum thyroxine and TRAb, thyroid ultrasound and orbital computed tomography. The source of the PBMCs was roughly 10 ml of fresh peripheral blood. This entry belongs to a study of T cells in Graves' hyperthyroidism and ophthalmopathy. Across the whole study: Peripheral blood specimens were obtained at initial diagnosis, prior to any treatment. Findings of the study overall: Most expanded thyroid clonotypes above 0.001 recurred in blood.

The source material was blood. The source of this sequence is a woman aged 45-65 years with Graves' hyperthyroidism that later progressed to Graves' ophthalmopathy. The V call is TRBV3-1, the J call TRBJ2-3; D perhaps matches TRBD1 (5 bases). In DNA form, the CDR3 reads TGTGCCAGCAGCCAAGTGGACACCTACACAGATACGCAGTATTTT. It specifies CASSQVDTYTDTQYF.